Presented here are 16 T cell receptor beta chains from one specimen sequenced in a study of shared clonotypes between healthy human individuals (dated by TCRdb to the early 2020s). The protocol used for the library was the immunoSEQ multiplex PCR assay. Drawn from immuneACCESS, this table holds only the in-frame rearrangements with V and J called that TCRdb kept. Clones are partly lost; checked studies trace under half to an unresolved V gene and leave the rest unexplained. The sample table contains approximately 1.5 million clones; only one count was recorded for approximately 98% of them. Approximately 0.45% of the sample is taken by the ten largest. The specimen sequenced was naive CD4+ T cells sorted from blood. This specimen's cell subset or site label, interpreted: CD45RA+ positively selected. These receptors were obtained from a man in his thirties or forties in good health.

The chain combines TRBV15 with TRBJ1-1; tentatively, D is TRBD1 (5 bases). The V and J ends lost 0 bases and 7 bases respectively, with 9 bases between them. Germline lookup yields CDR1 LNHNV and CDR2 YYDKDF (reference sequence). The CDR3 extends over 13 amino acids. The DNA for the CDR3 is TGTGCCACCAGCAGAGATCACGACAGTGAAGCTTTCTTT. It yields the protein CATSRDHDSEAFF.

The genes are TRBV18 and TRBJ2-3, with 8 bases lining up with TRBD1. Unmatched junction bases numbered 9, after V lost 3 bases and J lost 4 bases. Germline V CDR1 and CDR2: KGHSH, LQKENI. The CDR3 sequence is 16 residues long. DNA of the CDR3: TGTGCCAGCTCACCGGGGGGACAGGTCGGCGCAGATACGCAGTATTTT. Amino acids: CASSPGGQVGADTQYF.

The chain recombines TRBV7-9 with TRBJ2-6; the D is unclear. The CDR3 totals 19 residues. Germline V gene lookup returns CDR1 SEHNR and CDR2 FQNEAQ (reference sequence). Deletions cut 3 bases from V and 0 bases from J, with 18 bases between. CDR3 loop: CASSFSGFRTSSGANVLTF. The CDR3, as DNA: TGTGCCAGCAGCTTTAGTGGCTTCAGGACGAGCTCTGGGGCCAACGTCCTGACTTTC.

This chain uses TRBV5-1 with TRBJ2-1; D tentatively reads TRBD1 or TRBD2 (5 bases each). V gave up 5 bases and J gave up 5 bases, with 14 bases separating them. The germline CDR1 and CDR2 sequences are SGHRS and YFSETQ. CDR3 length equals 14 residues. CDR3 region: CASRPSSGHNEQFF. CDR3 coding DNA: TGCGCCAGCAGGCCTTCCTCGGGGCACAATGAGCAGTTCTTC.

The chain is built from TRBV2 and TRBJ2-5; 9 nucleotides line up with TRBD1. The CDR3 length is 15 residues. Germline loops: CDR1 SNHLY, CDR2 FYNNEI. The junction had 13 bases not matched to a gene; V was cut back by 9 bases and J by 5 bases. The CDR3 here is CASLREGGTGETQYF. The CDR3 DNA is TGTGCCAGTCTAAGAGAAGGTGGGACAGGGGAGACCCAGTACTTC.

On this clone: The same CDR3 also results from other DNA sequences found in this sample. This chain links TRBV5-4 with TRBJ2-2; D not certain. The CDR3 is 14 amino acids. V shed 3 bases and J shed 2 bases, with 8 bases lying between them. In germline, CDR1 is SGHNT, CDR2 YYREEE (reference sequence). CDR3 loop: CASSSDGNTGELFF. The CDR3 region has the DNA TGTGCCAGCAGCTCGGACGGTAACACCGGGGAGCTGTTTTTT.

The chain combines TRBV5-6 with TRBJ1-2; D call uncertain. The CDR3 spans 14 residues. V lost 2 bases and J lost 8, with 16 bases in between. Germline V gives CDR1 SGHDT, CDR2 YYEEEE. The CDR3 protein is CASSFPFQTPGYTF. CDR3 bases: TGTGCCAGCAGCTTCCCGTTCCAAACGCCGGGCTACACCTTC.

Written as DNA, the CDR3 is TGTGCCAGTAGCAACCCCCCGGTCCCGGAGAAAGCTTTCTTT. Its translation is CASSNPPVPEKAFF. V and J are TRBV19 and TRBJ1-1; no firm D call. Trimming pared 6 bases from V and 9 bases from J, leaving 20 bases between. The CDR3 spans 14 residues. CDR1 and CDR2 (germline): LNHDA, SQIVND (reference sequence).

This clone showed up just once. The chain employs TRBV18 and TRBJ1-1; TRBD1 might be the D (6 bases). This CDR3 has 14 amino acids. V was shortened by 4 bases and J by 1 base, with 10 bases between the two germline ends. Germline V gene data show CDR1 as KGHSH and CDR2 as LQKENI. CDR3 sequence reads: CASSQRTENTEAFF. The CDR3 region has the DNA TGTGCCAGCTCACAACGGACAGAGAACACTGAAGCTTTCTTT.

The rearrangement links TRBV7-8 to TRBJ2-3, with 9 bases that match TRBD2. This CDR3 is 16 amino acids long. Germline values: CDR1 SGHVS, CDR2 FQNEAQ. With 5 bases clipped from V and 2 bases from J, the junction kept 8 bases outside the gene matches. CDR3 DNA sequence: TGTGCCAGCAGCCTAAGGACTAGCGATAACACAGATACGCAGTATTTT. Its protein is CASSLRTSDNTDTQYF.

The chain joins TRBV7-8 to TRBJ2-7; D unclear. Trimming removed 4 bases at V and 6 bases at J, with 13 bases between. CDR1 and CDR2 (germline): SGHVS, FQNEAQ. This CDR3 comprises 13 residues. The CDR3 nucleotides read TGTGCCAGCAGCTGGAGCTCGGGTCCCGAGCAGTACTTC. Encoded protein: CASSWSSGPEQYF.

V is TRBV11-2 and J is TRBJ1-4; the D is unclear. This CDR3 has 12 amino acids. V lost 0 bases, J lost 8 bases, and 4 bases lay in between. The germline V gene encodes CDR1 SGHAT and CDR2 FQNNGV. This CDR3 is CASSLDGEKLFF. The CDR3 coding sequence is TGTGCCAGCAGCTTAGATGGCGAAAAACTGTTTTTT.

The rearrangement joins TRBV5-4 to TRBJ1-4; the D is unclear. V was clipped by 2 bases and J by 2 bases, with 7 bases between them. Germline CDR1 and CDR2: SGHNT and YYREEE (reference sequence). The CDR3 consists of 14 residues. Here the CDR3 reads CASSFGATNEKLFF. In nucleotides, the CDR3 is TGTGCCAGCAGCTTCGGCGCGACTAATGAAAAACTGTTTTTT.

The gene calls are TRBV9 and TRBJ2-2; 10 bases align to TRBD2. The V and J ends lost 3 bases and 8 bases, in that order; junction bases with no gene match: 13. Germline V gene sequence: CDR1 SGDLS, CDR2 YYNGEE. The CDR3 loop spans 17 amino acids. The CDR3 here is CASSALAGGDPQGELFF. The CDR3 bases are TGTGCCAGCAGCGCTTTAGCGGGAGGTGACCCCCAGGGGGAGCTGTTTTTT.

The genes are TRBV19 and TRBJ2-7; weak D call: TRBD1 (6 bases). Germline CDR1 reads LNHDA; CDR2 reads SQIVND (reference sequence). This CDR3 has 15 residues. V was clipped by 3 bases and J by 0 bases, with 12 bases between them. The DNA for the CDR3 is TGTGCCAGTAGTATCAGCGGACAGCCCTCCTACGAGCAGTACTTC. As protein: CASSISGQPSYEQYF.

V gene TRBV6-5 combines with J gene TRBJ1-5; maybe TRBD1 (6 bases). Germline V gene sequence: CDR1 MNHEY, CDR2 SVGAGI. Deletions cut 6 bases from V and 9 bases from J, with 18 bases between. This CDR3 is 14 amino acids long. CDR3 in amino acids: CASRSVGGLGPQHF. The DNA of the CDR3 is TGTGCCAGCAGATCCGTAGGGGGGCTAGGGCCCCAGCATTTT.